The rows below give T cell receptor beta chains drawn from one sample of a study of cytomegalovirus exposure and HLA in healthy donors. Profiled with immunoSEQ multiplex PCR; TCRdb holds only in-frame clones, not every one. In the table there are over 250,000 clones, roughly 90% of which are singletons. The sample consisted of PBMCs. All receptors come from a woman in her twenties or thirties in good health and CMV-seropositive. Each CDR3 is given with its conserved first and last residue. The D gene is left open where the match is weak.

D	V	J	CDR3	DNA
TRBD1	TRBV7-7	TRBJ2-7	CASSLGQGLYEQYF	TGTGCCAGCAGCTTAGGACAGGGCCTCTACGAGCAGTACTTC
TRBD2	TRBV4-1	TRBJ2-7	CASSLGLAGISRGEQYF	TGCGCCAGCAGCCTGGGACTAGCGGGGATCTCGCGAGGCGAGCAGTACTTC
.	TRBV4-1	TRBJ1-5	CASSHPSRPTFNQPQHF	TGCGCCAGCAGCCATCCCAGCAGACCGACCTTCAATCAGCCCCAGCATTTT
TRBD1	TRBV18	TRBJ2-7	CASSPATGQGYYEQYF	TGTGCCAGCTCACCTGCCACGGGACAGGGCTACTACGAGCAGTACTTC
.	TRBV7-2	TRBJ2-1	CASSLVRNEQFF	TGTGCCAGCAGCTTGGTCAGGAATGAGCAGTTCTTC
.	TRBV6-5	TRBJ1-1	CASSFRDPNTEAFF	TGTGCCAGCAGTTTCAGGGATCCGAACACTGAAGCTTTCTTT
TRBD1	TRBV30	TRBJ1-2	CAWSPGTALNYGYTF	TGTGCCTGGAGTCCAGGGACAGCGCTTAACTATGGCTACACCTTC
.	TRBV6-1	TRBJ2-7	CASRHRGASYEQYF	TGTGCCAGCAGACACCGGGGGGCCAGTTACGAGCAGTACTTC
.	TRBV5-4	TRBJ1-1	CASSLDLIGMDTEAFF	TGTGCCAGCAGCTTGGATCTGATCGGGATGGACACTGAAGCTTTCTTT
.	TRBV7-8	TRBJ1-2	CASSLGYGQKNGYTF	TGTGCCAGCAGCTTAGGATACGGACAGAAAAATGGCTACACCTTC
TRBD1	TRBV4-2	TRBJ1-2	CASSQPGQSNYGYTF	TGTGCCAGCAGCCAGCCGGGACAGTCGAACTATGGCTACACCTTC
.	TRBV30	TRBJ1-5	CAWSVGAGEGNQPQHF	TGTGCCTGGAGTGTAGGGGCAGGGGAAGGCAATCAGCCCCAGCATTTT
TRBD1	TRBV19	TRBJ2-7	CASSASIGQGIYEQYF	TGTGCCAGTAGTGCGTCCATCGGACAGGGGATATACGAGCAGTACTTC
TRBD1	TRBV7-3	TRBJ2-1	CASSPNPGQVTSWNEQFF	TGTGCCAGCAGCCCCAACCCGGGACAGGTGACATCTTGGAATGAGCAGTTCTTC